Each of the 22 T cell receptor beta chains below was sequenced from the same sample in a study of blood T cell repertoires in COVID-19. Produced via immunoSEQ multiplex PCR; TCRdb's table is partial and in-frame only. The sample includes fewer than 350,000 clones, approximately 85% seen only once; the top ten take over 2%. Sequencing was done on a sample of PBMCs or T cells enriched from blood (not recorded which). The receptors shown here come from a man in his thirties or forties who had recovered from COVID-19.

The chain carries TRBV13 and TRBJ2-1, with TRBD2 identical over 11 bases. Germline CDR1 is PRHDT and CDR2 is FYEKMQ (reference sequence). The CDR3 extends over 15 amino acids. With 5 bases clipped from V and 4 bases from J, the junction kept 4 bases outside the gene matches. The CDR3 region is CASSPLAGGYNEQFF. The CDR3 DNA sequence: TGTGCCAGCAGCCCCCTAGCGGGGGGTTACAATGAGCAGTTCTTC.

The table lists this clone with a few counts. CDR3 DNA: TGTGCCACCAGGAACTTCCTCCAGGATTCCCGCACAGATACGCAGTATTTT. This codes for CATRNFLQDSRTDTQYF. The rearrangement links TRBV15 to TRBJ2-3, with D unresolved. Between the trimmed V and J ends, which lost 6 bases and 1 base, there was a span of 20 bases. Germline-derived CDR1 and CDR2 are LNHNV and YYDKDF (reference sequence). The CDR3 extends over 17 amino acids. Filled out from reference TRBV15 and TRBJ2-3, the complete variable domain reads DAMVIQNPRYQVTQFGKPVTLSCSQTLNHNVMYWYQQKSSQAPKLLFHYYDKDFNNEADTPDNFQSRRPNTSFCFLDIRSPGLGDTAMYLCATRNFLQDSRTDTQYFGPGTRLTVL.

The chain recombines TRBV9 with TRBJ2-1; TRBD2 aligns across 7 bases. CDR1 and CDR2 from the germline V gene are SGDLS and YYNGEE. Losses at the gene ends were 2 bases for V and 6 bases for J; bases not matched to a gene: 8. This CDR3 has 15 residues. The CDR3 reads CASSVTSGTTNEQFF. The CDR3 DNA is TGTGCCAGCAGCGTTACCTCCGGGACTACCAATGAGCAGTTCTTC.

This chain uses TRBV27 with TRBJ2-5; 13 nucleotides align to TRBD2. The CDR3 contains 16 residues. Germline values: CDR1 MNHEY, CDR2 SMNVEV (reference sequence). J gave up 3 bases and V 2 bases, and 3 bases lay outside the gene matches. The CDR3 DNA is TGTGCCAGCAGTTTAGAGGGACTAGCGGGGAAAGAGACCCAGTACTTC. Its protein product is CASSLEGLAGKETQYF.

V usage is TRBV4-2 and J usage is TRBJ1-1; 8 bases line up with TRBD1. The CDR3 covers 14 residues. The V gene end was trimmed by 4 bases and the J gene end by 5 bases; junction bases not matched to a gene: 6. Germline V gene lookup returns CDR1 LGHNA and CDR2 YNFKEQ. The CDR3 here is CASSPDRVGTEAFF. The CDR3 DNA reads as TGTGCCAGCAGCCCGGACAGGGTAGGGACTGAAGCTTTCTTT.

The chain uses TRBV27 and TRBJ2-1, with D maybe TRBD2 (6 bases). V lost 3 bases and J lost 0, with 9 bases in between. Germline V gives CDR1 MNHEY, CDR2 SMNVEV (reference sequence). The length of the CDR3 is 15 residues. The CDR3 here is CASSFEGLSYNEQFF. The CDR3 DNA is TGTGCCAGCAGTTTTGAGGGACTCTCCTACAATGAGCAGTTCTTC.

The chain carries TRBV9 and TRBJ2-6; D is perhaps TRBD1 (5 bases). Trimming removed 5 bases at V and 0 bases at J, with 15 bases between. This CDR3 has 17 amino acids. Germline loops: CDR1 SGDLS, CDR2 YYNGEE. The CDR3 region is CASRDPRESSGANVLTF. CDR3 sequence (DNA): TGTGCCAGCAGAGATCCCAGGGAAAGCTCTGGGGCCAACGTCCTGACTTTC.

This sequence joins TRBV29-1 and TRBJ1-1; 7 nucleotides match TRBD1. Germline values: CDR1 SQVTM, CDR2 ANQGSEA. The CDR3 has 12 residues. V dropped 8 bases and J dropped 3; count of bases not matched to a gene: 6. CDR3 in amino acids: CSMRTGDTEAFF. The CDR3 DNA sequence: TGCAGCATGAGGACAGGAGACACTGAAGCTTTCTTT.

The V and J genes are TRBV4-2 and TRBJ1-2; maybe TRBD1 (6 bases). Germline-derived CDR1 and CDR2 are LGHNA and YNFKEQ. This CDR3 comprises 14 residues. V dropped 1 base and J dropped 6 bases, with 12 bases sitting between them. The CDR3: CASSQGGPGDGYTF. CDR3 bases: TGTGCCAGCAGCCAAGGTGGTCCAGGGGATGGCTACACCTTC.

The chain uses TRBV7-9 and TRBJ1-6; D is unclear. Germline CDR1 reads SEHNR; CDR2 reads FQNEAQ (reference sequence). The CDR3 length is 13 residues. V gave up 4 bases and J gave up 6 bases, with 7 bases separating them. The CDR3 sequence is CASSYGVNSPLHF. DNA of the CDR3: TGTGCCAGCAGCTACGGAGTTAATTCACCCCTCCACTTT.

The chain couples TRBV11-2 to TRBJ2-5; 13 bases line up with TRBD2. Germline V gives CDR1 SGHAT, CDR2 FQNNGV. Trimming cost V 4 bases and J 2 bases; bases outside gene matches: 10. This CDR3 is built from 18 residues. CDR3 nucleotide sequence: TGTGCCAGCAGCTCCAGGACTAGCGGGGGCCGTTTTCAAGAGACCCAGTACTTC. As protein: CASSSRTSGGRFQETQYF. Full variable domain (rest looked up from reference TRBV11-2 and TRBJ2-5): EAGVAQSPRYKIIEKRQSVAFWCNPISGHATLYWYQQILGQGPKLLIQFQNNGVVDDSQLPKDRFSAERLKGVDSTLKIQPAKLEDSAVYLCASSSRTSGGRFQETQYFGPGTRLLVL.

This chain connects TRBV4-1 to TRBJ2-7, with 9 bases lining up with TRBD2. J was trimmed by 4 bases and V by 6 bases; bases with no gene match: 13. Germline loops: CDR1 MGHRA, CDR2 YSYEKL. The CDR3 extends over 16 amino acids. CDR3 coding DNA: TGCGCCAGCAGTCCCACTCTGAGCGGGGGGTTATACGAGCAGTACTTC. It yields the protein CASSPTLSGGLYEQYF.

This chain links TRBV6-5 with TRBJ1-5; TRBD1 might be the D (6 bases). This CDR3 region has 16 residues. Trimming removed 0 bases from V and 6 bases from J, with 15 bases in between. Germline V gene sequence: CDR1 MNHEY, CDR2 SVGAGI. CDR3 bases: TGTGCCAGCAGTTACTCGATGTGGGGGCTCGGTCAGCCCCAGCATTTT. Amino acid sequence: CASSYSMWGLGQPQHF.

V gene TRBV6-5 combines with J gene TRBJ1-2, with 10 bases fitting TRBD1. This CDR3 has 14 amino acids. After removal of 6 bases from V and 2 bases from J, the junction contained 3 bases not matched to a gene. Germline-derived CDR1 and CDR2 are MNHEY and SVGAGI. The chain's CDR3 is CASSWGQGNYGYTF. CDR3 DNA: TGTGCCAGCAGCTGGGGACAGGGGAACTATGGCTACACCTTC.

The chain uses TRBV6-2 or TRBV6-3 and TRBJ2-5, with 10 bases fitting TRBD2. The junction had 13 bases not matched to a gene; V was cut back by 5 bases and J by 4 bases. Germline V gives CDR1 MNHEY, CDR2 SVGEGT. The length of the CDR3 is 17 residues. CDR3 in DNA: TGTGCCAGCAGTCCCTGGCCGGCTACTAGCGGGGTAGAGACCCAGTACTTC. Amino acid sequence: CASSPWPATSGVETQYF.

The chain is built from TRBV2 and TRBJ2-7; 7 nucleotides align to TRBD1. The CDR3 contains 14 residues. The germline V gene encodes CDR1 SNHLY and CDR2 FYNNEI. After removal of 7 bases from V and 0 bases from J, the junction contained 6 bases not matched to a gene. The CDR3, as DNA: TGTGCCAGCAAAACGACAGGGAGCTCCTACGAGCAGTACTTC. Amino acids: CASKTTGSSYEQYF.

The gene calls are TRBV19 and TRBJ1-2, with TRBD1 matching 7 bases. After removal of 6 bases from V and 7 bases from J, the junction contained 8 bases not matched to a gene. CDR1 and CDR2 (germline): LNHDA, SQIVND (reference sequence). This CDR3 spans 13 amino acids. The CDR3 protein is CASSIDRDLGYTF. As DNA, the CDR3 is TGTGCCAGTAGCATCGACAGGGACCTTGGCTACACCTTC.

The chain carries TRBV2 and TRBJ1-5; D unclear. V dropped 8 bases and J dropped 2 bases, with 16 bases sitting between them. CDR1 and CDR2 (germline): SNHLY, FYNNEI. CDR3 length: 15 amino acids. The CDR3 here is CASQSNLGGNQPQHF. The DNA of the CDR3 is TGTGCCAGCCAATCGAACTTGGGAGGCAATCAGCCCCAGCATTTT.

The CDR3 DNA reads as TGTGCCAGCAGCTTCGGACAGGGAGGCACAGATACGCAGTATTTT. It codes for CASSFGQGGTDTQYF. V gene TRBV9 combines with J gene TRBJ2-3; the match to TRBD1 covers 8 bases. Germline assignment: CDR1 SGDLS and CDR2 YYNGEE. The V segment lost 4 bases and the J segment 1 base; nucleotides outside the gene matches: 5. CDR3 size: 15 residues. Variable domain in full (rest from reference TRBV9 and TRBJ2-3): DSGVTQTPKHLITATGQRVTLRCSPRSGDLSVYWYQQSLDQGLQFLIQYYNGEERAKGNILERFSAQQFPDLHSELNLSSLELGDSALYFCASSFGQGGTDTQYFGPGTRLTVL.

The J gene is TRBJ2-7, the V gene TRBV6-5; D may be TRBD1 (6 bases). The CDR3 has 13 residues. Trimming cost V 8 bases and J 1 base, with 12 bases left between them. Germline CDR1 reads MNHEY; CDR2 reads SVGAGI. This CDR3 is CASGQTDSYEQYF. CDR3 in DNA: TGTGCCAGCGGACAGACAGATTCCTACGAGCAGTACTTC.

The rearrangement uses TRBV19 and TRBJ2-5, with a weak D call TRBD1 (6 bases). Germline V lookup: CDR1 LNHDA, CDR2 SQIVND (reference sequence). Trimming took off 3 bases at V and 5 bases at J, with 13 bases between the two ends. CDR3 size: 14 residues. The CDR3 loop is CASSMGYRAETQYF. The CDR3 DNA reads TGTGCCAGTAGTATGGGATACAGGGCCGAGACCCAGTACTTC.

The chain links TRBV3-1 (or the pseudogene TRBV3-2) to TRBJ1-2; 9 bases map to TRBD1. From germline, CDR1 is LGHDT and CDR2 YNNKEL (reference sequence). The V gene end was trimmed by 6 bases and the J gene end by 5 bases; junction bases not matched to a gene: 7. CDR3 length equals 14 residues. The DNA for the CDR3 is TGTGCCAGCAGTGGGTCGGGACAGGGATATGGCTACACCTTC. As protein: CASSGSGQGYGYTF.